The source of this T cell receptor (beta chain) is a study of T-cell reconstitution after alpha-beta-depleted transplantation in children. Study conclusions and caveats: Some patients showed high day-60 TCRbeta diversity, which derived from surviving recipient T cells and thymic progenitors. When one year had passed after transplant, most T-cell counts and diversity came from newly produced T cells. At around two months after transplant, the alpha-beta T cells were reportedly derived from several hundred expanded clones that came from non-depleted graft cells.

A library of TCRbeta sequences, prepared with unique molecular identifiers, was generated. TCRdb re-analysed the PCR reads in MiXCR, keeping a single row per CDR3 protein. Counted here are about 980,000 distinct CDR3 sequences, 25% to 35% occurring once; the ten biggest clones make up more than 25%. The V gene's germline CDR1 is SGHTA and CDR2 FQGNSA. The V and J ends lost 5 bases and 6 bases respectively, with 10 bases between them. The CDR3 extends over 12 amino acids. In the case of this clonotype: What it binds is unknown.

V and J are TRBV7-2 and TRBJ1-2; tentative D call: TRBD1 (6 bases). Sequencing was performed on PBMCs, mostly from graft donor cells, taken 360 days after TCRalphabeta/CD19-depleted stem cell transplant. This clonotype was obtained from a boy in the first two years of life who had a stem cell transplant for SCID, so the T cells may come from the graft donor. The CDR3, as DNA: TGTGCCAGCAGCCCAGGGGTGGATGGCTACACCTTC. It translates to CASSPGVDGYTF.